The present T cell receptor beta chain was sequenced within a study of early T cells in non-severe SARS-CoV-2 infection. Overall study context: Chains were not paired, and sequencing was done on bulk RNA from unsorted whole blood.

This clonotype has just one count. TCRdb independently ran MiXCR on the 5' RACE reads; one entry per CDR3 protein. The table lists 60,000 to 75,000 distinct CDR3 sequences, about 12% of them singletons. The sequencing input was whole blood. The source of this sequence is an adult who was a healthcare worker with PCR-confirmed SARS-CoV-2 infection or an uninfected control (not recorded which).

DNA of the CDR3: TGTGCCAGCAGCGTAGTAGAGAGAGGCACTGAAGCTTTCTTT. Encoded protein: CASSVVERGTEAFF. The V gene is TRBV9, the J gene TRBJ1-1; D not certain. The V gene lost 0 bases and the J gene lost 4 bases, with 10 bases spanning the gap. Germline CDR1 is SGDLS and CDR2 is YYNGEE. The CDR3 extends over 14 amino acids. The variable domain in full, completed from reference TRBV9 and TRBJ1-1, reads DSGVTQTPKHLITATGQRVTLRCSPRSGDLSVYWYQQSLDQGLQFLIQYYNGEERAKGNILERFSAQQFPDLHSELNLSSLELGDSALYFCASSVVERGTEAFFGQGTRLTVV.